These 17 T cell receptor beta chains share one sample of origin, sequenced in a study of technical replicates of blood from a handful of donors. TCRdb's table, derived via immunoSEQ multiplex PCR, lists solely in-frame clones and lacks some. The sample shows about 63,000 clones, roughly 86% of them seen only once. Sequenced input: PBMCs. The receptors here all came from a human donor in good health. Some clones in this sample may be carry-over from other donors' samples.

V is TRBV6-5 and J is TRBJ1-2; possible D gene TRBD1, 5 bases. Trimming removed 2 bases at V and 2 bases at J, with 9 bases between. From germline, CDR1 is MNHEY and CDR2 SVGAGI. This CDR3 spans 14 amino acids. The CDR3 sequence is CASSYQGRNYGYTF. In DNA, the CDR3 is TGTGCCAGCAGTTACCAGGGCAGGAACTATGGCTACACCTTC.

The V gene is TRBV5-3, the J gene TRBJ2-7; TRBD2 agrees at 14 bases. TRBV5-3 is sorted into the ORF group, with uncertain function. V lost 4 bases to trimming and J lost 1 base; unmatched junction nucleotides: 4. The CDR3 has 16 residues. The CDR3 loop reads CARSTGTSGGSYEQYF. In DNA, the CDR3 is TGTGCCAGAAGCACCGGGACTAGCGGGGGATCCTACGAGCAGTACTTC.

This clone was seen only once. As DNA, the CDR3 is TGTGTCAGAGAAACAGGGAACTATGGCTACACCTTC. Translating gives CVRETGNYGYTF. The chain has TRBV7-5 and TRBJ1-2; the table gives TRBD1 as D, unverified against the DNA. TRBV7-5 is a pseudogene locus. The CDR3 spans 12 residues.

The CDR3 protein is CASSPAGDNEQFF. The DNA of the CDR3 is TGTGCCAGCTCCCCGGCGGGGGACAATGAGCAGTTCTTC. The chain links TRBV6-6 to TRBJ2-1; 7 bases are a match to TRBD2. The CDR3 extends over 13 amino acids. V shed 8 bases and J 5 bases; nucleotides not matched to a gene: 6. CDR1 is MNHNY and CDR2 is SVGAGI in the germline V gene (reference sequence).

J is TRBJ2-5 and V is TRBV4-1; D gene uncertain. This CDR3 region has 15 residues. Germline loops: CDR1 MGHRA, CDR2 YSYEKL. Trimming left V 1 base short and J 5 bases short, with 14 bases between. In nucleotides, the CDR3 is TGCGCCAGCAGCCAAGCGCCGGGTACTTCGGAGACCCAGTACTTC. This translates into CASSQAPGTSETQYF.

The chain is built from TRBV7-9 and TRBJ1-1; 11 bases match TRBD1. The germline gives CDR1 SEHNR, CDR2 FQNEAQ (reference sequence). V lost 5 bases and J lost 11; bases outside the gene matches: 7. The CDR3 extends over 13 amino acids. CDR3 in amino acids: CASSTGQGAGAFF. In nucleotides, the CDR3 is TGTGCCAGCAGCACAGGACAGGGGGCTGGGGCTTTCTTT.

The chain joins TRBV7-2 to TRBJ2-2; the D is unclear. CDR3 length: 14 amino acids. CDR1 is SGHTA, CDR2 FQGNSA, per germline. V was pared by 1 base and J by 6 bases, with 9 bases between. The CDR3 DNA sequence: TGTGCCAGCAGCTTAGGCCTTGGAGCCGGGGAGCTGTTTTTT. It codes for CASSLGLGAGELFF.

The chain joins TRBV18 to TRBJ1-2; D unresolved. CDR1 and CDR2 from the germline V gene are KGHSH and LQKENI. CDR3 length: 18 amino acids. With 3 bases removed from V and 0 bases from J, the gap between germline ends came to 20 bases. Here the CDR3 DNA reads TGTGCCAGCTCACCGTCACCTCCACGACTTGGAGCTAACTATGGCTACACCTTC. Amino acid sequence: CASSPSPPRLGANYGYTF.

The chain combines TRBV4-1 with TRBJ2-5; 7 bases are a match to TRBD2. Trimming cost V 4 bases and J 4 bases; bases outside gene matches: 9. The CDR3 runs to 15 residues. Germline CDR1 reads MGHRA; CDR2 reads YSYEKL. The CDR3, as DNA: TGCGCCAGCAGCCTCCGCGTGGGGGGGTCAGAGACCCAGTACTTC. This translates into CASSLRVGGSETQYF.

This clone was detected only once. The chain recombines TRBV6-5 with TRBJ2-7, with D possibly matching TRBD2 (7 bases). The CDR3 covers 16 residues. CDR1 is MNHEY and CDR2 is SVGAGI in the germline V gene. Trimming took 4 bases from V and 0 from J, leaving 16 bases between them. The CDR3 sequence: CASSSASGGGSYEQYF. CDR3 DNA: TGTGCCAGCAGTTCCGCTAGCGGAGGGGGCTCCTACGAGCAGTACTTC.

The V and J genes are TRBV10-3 and TRBJ2-1, with TRBD2 matching 7 bases. V lost 6 bases, J lost 2 bases, and 1 base stayed unmatched. The germline gives CDR1 ENHRY, CDR2 SYGVKD. The CDR3 totals 13 residues. For the CDR3, the DNA is TGTGCCATCAGCGGGGGGACCTACAATGAGCAGTTCTTC. This gives the protein CAISGGTYNEQFF.

This rearrangement joins TRBV11-2 to TRBJ1-6; perhaps TRBD1 as D (5 bases). The germline V gene has CDR1 SGHAT and CDR2 FQNNGV. The CDR3 is 14 amino acids. Between the trimmed V and J ends, which lost 3 bases and 6 bases, there was a span of 9 bases. In nucleotides, the CDR3 is TGTGCCAGCAGCTTTGGGACTGTTAATTCACCCCTCCACTTT. Its protein product is CASSFGTVNSPLHF.

To note about this clone: This sample also contains other DNA sequences that code for the same CDR3. V usage is TRBV5-1 and J usage is TRBJ1-2; tentatively, D is TRBD1 (6 bases). Trimming removed 4 bases at V and 1 base at J, with 8 bases between. In germline, CDR1 is SGHRS, CDR2 YFSETQ. The CDR3 has 13 residues. The CDR3 is CASSPDSNYGYTF. The CDR3 region has the DNA TGCGCCAGCAGCCCGGACAGTAACTATGGCTACACCTTC.

The J gene is TRBJ2-3, the V gene TRBV6-6; possibly TRBD1 for D (6 bases). The CDR3 covers 12 residues. Germline CDR1 is MNHNY and CDR2 is SVGAGI (reference sequence). Trimming left V 6 bases short and J 5 bases short, with 9 bases between. The CDR3: CASRVQGDTQYF. CDR3 DNA sequence: TGTGCCAGCAGAGTACAGGGAGATACGCAGTATTTT.

The rearrangement links TRBV30 to TRBJ2-7; 7 nucleotides align to TRBD2. The ends lost 0 bases at V and 0 bases at J; junction bases unmatched: 2. Germline values: CDR1 GTSNPN, CDR2 SVGIG (reference sequence). The CDR3 runs to 14 residues. In DNA, the CDR3 is TGTGCCTGGAGTGTTGGCGGGAGCTCCTACGAGCAGTACTTC. Translation gives CAWSVGGSSYEQYF.

The chain has TRBV7-7 and TRBJ2-7, with D tentatively TRBD1 (6 bases). The V gene lost 6 bases and the J gene lost 6 bases, with 15 bases spanning the gap. The CDR3 covers 13 residues. CDR1 and CDR2 (germline): SSHAT, FNYEAQ (reference sequence). CDR3 loop: CASRLTGFREQYF. The CDR3, as DNA: TGTGCCAGCAGATTAACAGGGTTCCGCGAGCAGTACTTC. Full variable domain (outside the CDR3, taken from reference TRBV7-7 and TRBJ2-7): GAGVSQSPRYKVTKRGQDVTLRCDPISSHATLYWYQQALGQGPEFLTYFNYEAQPDKSGLPSDRFSAERPEGSISTLTIQRTEQRDSAMYRCASRLTGFREQYFGPGTRLTVT.

The gene calls are TRBV20-1 and TRBJ2-3; no definite D call. The CDR3 covers 11 residues. Germline V lookup: CDR1 DFQATT, CDR2 SNEGSKA (reference sequence). V lost 5 bases, J lost 6 bases, and 9 bases lay in between. The CDR3 here is CSAPGIDTQYF. The DNA for the CDR3 is TGCAGTGCTCCGGGTATCGATACGCAGTATTTT.